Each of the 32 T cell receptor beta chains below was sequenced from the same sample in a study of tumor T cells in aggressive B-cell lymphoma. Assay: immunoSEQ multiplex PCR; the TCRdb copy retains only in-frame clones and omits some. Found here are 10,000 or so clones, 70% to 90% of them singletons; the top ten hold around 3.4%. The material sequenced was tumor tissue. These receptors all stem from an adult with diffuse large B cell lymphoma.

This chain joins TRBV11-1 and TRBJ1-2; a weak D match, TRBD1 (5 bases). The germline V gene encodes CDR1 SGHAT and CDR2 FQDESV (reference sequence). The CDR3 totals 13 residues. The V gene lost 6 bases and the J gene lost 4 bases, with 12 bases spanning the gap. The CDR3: CASSSPGIYGYTF. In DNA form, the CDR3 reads TGTGCCAGCAGTTCACCAGGGATCTATGGCTACACCTTC.

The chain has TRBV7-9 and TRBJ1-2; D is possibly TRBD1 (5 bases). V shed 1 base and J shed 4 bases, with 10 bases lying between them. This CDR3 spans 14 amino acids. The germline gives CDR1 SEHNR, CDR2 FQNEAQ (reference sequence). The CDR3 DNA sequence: TGTGCCAGCAGCTTAGGGGGCGGGGGCTATGGCTACACCTTC. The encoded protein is CASSLGGGGYGYTF.

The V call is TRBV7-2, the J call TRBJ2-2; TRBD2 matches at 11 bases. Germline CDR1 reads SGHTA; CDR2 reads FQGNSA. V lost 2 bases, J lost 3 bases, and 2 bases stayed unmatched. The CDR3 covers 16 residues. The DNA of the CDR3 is TGTGCCAGCAGCTTATTAGCGGGGGGGTACACCGGGGAGCTGTTTTTT. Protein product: CASSLLAGGYTGELFF.

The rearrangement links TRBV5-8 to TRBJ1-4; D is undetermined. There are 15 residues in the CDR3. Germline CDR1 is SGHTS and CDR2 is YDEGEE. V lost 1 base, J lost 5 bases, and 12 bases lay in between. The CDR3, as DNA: TGTGCCAGCAGCTTGCTGGCGGGGATCAATGAAAAACTGTTTTTT. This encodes CASSLLAGINEKLFF.

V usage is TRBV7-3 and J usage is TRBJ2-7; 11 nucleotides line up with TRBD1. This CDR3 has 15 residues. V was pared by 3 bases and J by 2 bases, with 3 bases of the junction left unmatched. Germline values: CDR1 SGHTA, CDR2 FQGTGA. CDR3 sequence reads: CASSFGTGGPYEQYF. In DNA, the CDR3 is TGTGCCAGCAGCTTCGGGACAGGGGGGCCCTACGAGCAGTACTTC.

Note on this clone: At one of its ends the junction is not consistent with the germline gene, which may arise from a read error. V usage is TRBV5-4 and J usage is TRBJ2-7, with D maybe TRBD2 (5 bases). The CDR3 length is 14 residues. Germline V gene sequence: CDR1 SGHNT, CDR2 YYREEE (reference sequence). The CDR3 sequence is CASSPRSGSSEQYF. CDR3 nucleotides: TGTGCCAGCAGTCCAAGATCGGGGTCCTCCGAGCAGTACTTC.

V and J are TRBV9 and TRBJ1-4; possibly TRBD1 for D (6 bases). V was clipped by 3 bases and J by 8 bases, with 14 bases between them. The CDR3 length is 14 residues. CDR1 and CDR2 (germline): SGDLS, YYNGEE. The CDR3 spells CASSGRGSGEKLFF. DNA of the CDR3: TGTGCCAGCAGCGGTAGGGGGTCAGGGGAAAAACTGTTTTTT.

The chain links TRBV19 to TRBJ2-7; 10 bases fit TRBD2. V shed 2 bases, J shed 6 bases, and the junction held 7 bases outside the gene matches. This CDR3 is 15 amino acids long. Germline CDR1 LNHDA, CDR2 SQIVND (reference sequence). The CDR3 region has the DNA TGTGCCAGTAGTATAACGGCAGCGGGGGGGCGCGAGCAGTACTTC. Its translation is CASSITAAGGREQYF.

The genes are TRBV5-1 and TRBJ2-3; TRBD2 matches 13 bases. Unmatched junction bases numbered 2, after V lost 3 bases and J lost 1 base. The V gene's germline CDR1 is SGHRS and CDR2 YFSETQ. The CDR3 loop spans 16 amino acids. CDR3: CASSSGLAGGTDTQYF. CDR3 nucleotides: TGCGCCAGCAGCTCAGGACTAGCGGGGGGCACAGATACGCAGTATTTT.

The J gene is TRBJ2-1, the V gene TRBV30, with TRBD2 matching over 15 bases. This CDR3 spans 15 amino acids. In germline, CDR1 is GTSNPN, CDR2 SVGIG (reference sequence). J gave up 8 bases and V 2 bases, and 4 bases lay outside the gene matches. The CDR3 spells CAWSSGLAGGYEQFF. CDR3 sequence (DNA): TGTGCCTGGAGTTCGGGACTAGCGGGGGGCTATGAGCAGTTCTTC.

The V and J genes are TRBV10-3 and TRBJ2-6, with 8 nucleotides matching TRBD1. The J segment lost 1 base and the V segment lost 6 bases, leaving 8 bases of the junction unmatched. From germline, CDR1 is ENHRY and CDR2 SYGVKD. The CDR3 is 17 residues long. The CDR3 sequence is CAIRAGTGVSGANVLTF. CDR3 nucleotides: TGTGCCATCAGAGCCGGGACAGGCGTATCTGGGGCCAACGTCCTGACTTTC.

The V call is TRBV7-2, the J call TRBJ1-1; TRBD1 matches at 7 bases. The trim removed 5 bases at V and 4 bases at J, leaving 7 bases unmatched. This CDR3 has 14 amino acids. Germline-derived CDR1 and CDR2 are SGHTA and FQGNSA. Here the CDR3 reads CASSRQGPTTEAFF. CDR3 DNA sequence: TGTGCCAGCAGCCGACAGGGCCCTACCACTGAAGCTTTCTTT.

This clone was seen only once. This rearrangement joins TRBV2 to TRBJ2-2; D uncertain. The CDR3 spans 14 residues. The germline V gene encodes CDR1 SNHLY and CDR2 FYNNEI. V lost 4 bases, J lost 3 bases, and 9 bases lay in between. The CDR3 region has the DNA TGTGCCAGCAGTGCCCGTTATTACACCGGGGAGCTGTTTTTT. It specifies CASSARYYTGELFF.

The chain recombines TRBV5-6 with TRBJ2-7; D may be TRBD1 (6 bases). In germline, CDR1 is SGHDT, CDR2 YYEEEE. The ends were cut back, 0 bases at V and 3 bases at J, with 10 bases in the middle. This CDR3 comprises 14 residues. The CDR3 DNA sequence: TGTGCCAGCAGCTTGGTTGGGACAAACTACGAGCAGTACTTC. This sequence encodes CASSLVGTNYEQYF.

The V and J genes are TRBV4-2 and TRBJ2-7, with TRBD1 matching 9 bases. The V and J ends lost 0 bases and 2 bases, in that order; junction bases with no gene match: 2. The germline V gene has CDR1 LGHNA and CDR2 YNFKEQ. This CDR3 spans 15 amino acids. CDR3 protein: CASSQDRTGAYEQYF. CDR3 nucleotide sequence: TGTGCCAGCAGCCAAGATAGGACAGGGGCCTACGAGCAGTACTTC.

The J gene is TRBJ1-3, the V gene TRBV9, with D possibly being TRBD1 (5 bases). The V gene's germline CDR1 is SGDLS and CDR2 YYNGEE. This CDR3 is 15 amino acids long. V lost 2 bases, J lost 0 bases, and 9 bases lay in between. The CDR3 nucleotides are TGTGCCAGCAGCGTTACGGACACCTCTGGAAACACCATATATTTT. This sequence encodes CASSVTDTSGNTIYF.

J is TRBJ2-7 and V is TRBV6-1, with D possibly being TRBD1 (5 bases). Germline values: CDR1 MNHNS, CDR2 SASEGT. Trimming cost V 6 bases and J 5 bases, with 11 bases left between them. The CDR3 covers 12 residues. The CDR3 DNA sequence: TGTGCCAGCAGGGACATTCACCACGAGCAGTACTTC. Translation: CASRDIHHEQYF.

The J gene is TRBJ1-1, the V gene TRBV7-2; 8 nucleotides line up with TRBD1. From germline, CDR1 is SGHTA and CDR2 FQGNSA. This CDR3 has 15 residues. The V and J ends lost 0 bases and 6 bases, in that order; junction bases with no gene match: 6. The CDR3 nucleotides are TGTGCCAGCAGCTTAGCACCAGGGGGCCTGTCTGAAGCTTTCTTT. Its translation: CASSLAPGGLSEAFF.

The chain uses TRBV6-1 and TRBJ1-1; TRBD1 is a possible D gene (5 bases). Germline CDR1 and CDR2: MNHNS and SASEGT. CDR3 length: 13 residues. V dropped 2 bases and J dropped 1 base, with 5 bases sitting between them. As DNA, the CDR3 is TGTGCCAGCAGTGAACAGGGGAACACTGAAGCTTTCTTT. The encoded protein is CASSEQGNTEAFF.

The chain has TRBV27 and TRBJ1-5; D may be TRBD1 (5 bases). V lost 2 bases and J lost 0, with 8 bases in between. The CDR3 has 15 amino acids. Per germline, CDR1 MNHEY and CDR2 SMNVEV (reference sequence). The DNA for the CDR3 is TGTGCCAGCAGTTTACCCAGGGTTAGCAATCAGCCCCAGCATTTT. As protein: CASSLPRVSNQPQHF.

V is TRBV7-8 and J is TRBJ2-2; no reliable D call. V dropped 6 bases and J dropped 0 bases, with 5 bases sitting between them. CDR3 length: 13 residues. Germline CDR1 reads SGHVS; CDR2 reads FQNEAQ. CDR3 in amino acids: CASRAANTGELFF. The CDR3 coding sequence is TGTGCCAGCAGGGCAGCGAACACCGGGGAGCTGTTTTTT.

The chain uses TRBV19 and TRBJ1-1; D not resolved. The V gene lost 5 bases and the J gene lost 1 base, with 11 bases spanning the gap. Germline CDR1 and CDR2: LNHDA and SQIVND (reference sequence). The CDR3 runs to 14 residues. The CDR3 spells CASSLRGANTEAFF. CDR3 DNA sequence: TGTGCCAGTAGTCTTCGGGGAGCGAACACTGAAGCTTTCTTT.

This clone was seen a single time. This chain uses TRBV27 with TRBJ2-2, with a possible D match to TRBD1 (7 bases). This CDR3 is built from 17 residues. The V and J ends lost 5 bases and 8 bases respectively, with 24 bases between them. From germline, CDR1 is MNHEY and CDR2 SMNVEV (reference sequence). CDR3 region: CASSPLGQGGAGGELFF. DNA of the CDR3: TGTGCCAGCAGTCCACTGGGGCAGGGGGGCGCAGGGGGGGAGCTGTTTTTT.

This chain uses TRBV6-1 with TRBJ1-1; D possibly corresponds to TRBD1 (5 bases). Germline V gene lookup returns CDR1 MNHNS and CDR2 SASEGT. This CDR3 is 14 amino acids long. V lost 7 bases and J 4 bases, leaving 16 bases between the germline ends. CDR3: CASIFSGFATEAFF. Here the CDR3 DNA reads TGTGCCAGCATTTTTTCAGGGTTCGCCACTGAAGCTTTCTTT.

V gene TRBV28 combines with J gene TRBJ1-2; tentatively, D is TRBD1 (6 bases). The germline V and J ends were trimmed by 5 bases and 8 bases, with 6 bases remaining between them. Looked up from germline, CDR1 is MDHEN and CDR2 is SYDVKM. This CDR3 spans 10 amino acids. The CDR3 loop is CASSGQGYTF. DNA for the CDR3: TGTGCCAGCAGTGGACAGGGCTACACCTTC.

The CDR3 coding sequence is TGCGCCAGCAGCCCCGGGACTAGCCCCACAGATACGCAGTATTTT. Translating gives CASSPGTSPTDTQYF. V usage is TRBV5-1 and J usage is TRBJ2-3; 9 bases match TRBD2. The CDR3 is 15 residues long. V shed 4 bases and J 2 bases; nucleotides not matched to a gene: 5. Germline V CDR1 and CDR2: SGHRS, YFSETQ.

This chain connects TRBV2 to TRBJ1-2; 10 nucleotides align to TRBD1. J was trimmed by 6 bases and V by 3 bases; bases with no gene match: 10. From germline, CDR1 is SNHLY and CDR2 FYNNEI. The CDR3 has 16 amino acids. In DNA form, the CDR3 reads TGTGCCAGCAGTGATAGCCCTCCCGGGACAGGGGATGGCTACACCTTC. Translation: CASSDSPPGTGDGYTF.

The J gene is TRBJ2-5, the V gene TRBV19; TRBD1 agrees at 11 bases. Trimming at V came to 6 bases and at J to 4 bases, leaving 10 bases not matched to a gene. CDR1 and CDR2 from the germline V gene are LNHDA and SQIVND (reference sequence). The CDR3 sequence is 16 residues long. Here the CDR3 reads CASRQIGQGAGETQYF. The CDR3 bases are TGTGCCAGTAGACAAATAGGACAGGGGGCAGGAGAGACCCAGTACTTC.

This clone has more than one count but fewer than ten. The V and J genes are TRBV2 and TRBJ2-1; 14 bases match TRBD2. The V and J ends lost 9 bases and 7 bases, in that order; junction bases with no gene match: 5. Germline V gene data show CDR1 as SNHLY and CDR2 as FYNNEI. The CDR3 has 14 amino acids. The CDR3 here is CARAGLAGVNEQFF. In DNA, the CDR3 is TGTGCCAGAGCGGGACTAGCGGGGGTGAATGAGCAGTTCTTC.

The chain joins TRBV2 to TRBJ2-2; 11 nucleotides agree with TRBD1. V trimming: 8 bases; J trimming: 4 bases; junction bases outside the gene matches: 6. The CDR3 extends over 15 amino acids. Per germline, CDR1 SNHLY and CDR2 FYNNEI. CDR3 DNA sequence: TGTGCCAGCCGATTCGGGACAGGGGGCACCGGGGAGCTGTTTTTT. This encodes CASRFGTGGTGELFF.

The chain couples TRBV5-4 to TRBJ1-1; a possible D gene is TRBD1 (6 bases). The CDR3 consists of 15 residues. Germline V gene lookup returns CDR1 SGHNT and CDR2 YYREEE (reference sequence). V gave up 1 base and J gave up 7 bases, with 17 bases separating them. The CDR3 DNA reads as TGTGCCAGCAGCTTGTCGGACAGTTTGCCGAGTGAAGCTTTCTTT. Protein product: CASSLSDSLPSEAFF. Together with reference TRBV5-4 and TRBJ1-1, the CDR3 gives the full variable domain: ETGVTQSPTHLIKTRGQQVTLRCSSQSGHNTVSWYQQALGQGPQFIFQYYREEENGRGNFPPRFSGLQFPNYSSELNVNALELDDSALYLCASSLSDSLPSEAFFGQGTRLTVV.

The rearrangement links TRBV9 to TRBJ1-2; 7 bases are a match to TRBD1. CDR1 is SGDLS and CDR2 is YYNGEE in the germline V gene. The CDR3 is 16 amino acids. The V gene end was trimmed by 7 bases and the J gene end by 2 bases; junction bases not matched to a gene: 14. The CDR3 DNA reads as TGTGCCAGCGCGACCGGACAGGCCCAGAGGAACTATGGCTACACCTTC. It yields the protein CASATGQAQRNYGYTF.